This T cell receptor beta chain was obtained from a study of T-cell memory formation after mild COVID-19. 5'RACE with constant-segment primers yielded barcoded, UMI-tagged TCR alpha and TCR beta cDNA libraries. TCRdb itself ran the 5' RACE reads through MiXCR, one entry per CDR3 protein. Counted here are around 50,000 distinct CDR3 sequences, around 25% occurring once; the ten biggest clones make up around 45%. The germline CDR1 and CDR2 sequences are SEHNR and FQNEAQ (reference sequence). The CDR3 totals 14 residues. V lost 4 bases to trimming and J lost 7 bases; unmatched junction nucleotides: 7. The source material was PBMCs or a T cell subset sorted from them (not recorded which). This TCR was recovered from a man aged 18 to 30 who had mild COVID-19 (a few samples of this study predate the infection). Cell type and time point are not known. The rearrangement uses TRBV7-9 and TRBJ2-1; 7 positions match TRBD2. The CDR3 region has the DNA TGTGCCAGCAGCTACGGGGGGTCCTTAAATGAGCAGTTCTTC. Translation gives CASSYGGSLNEQFF.